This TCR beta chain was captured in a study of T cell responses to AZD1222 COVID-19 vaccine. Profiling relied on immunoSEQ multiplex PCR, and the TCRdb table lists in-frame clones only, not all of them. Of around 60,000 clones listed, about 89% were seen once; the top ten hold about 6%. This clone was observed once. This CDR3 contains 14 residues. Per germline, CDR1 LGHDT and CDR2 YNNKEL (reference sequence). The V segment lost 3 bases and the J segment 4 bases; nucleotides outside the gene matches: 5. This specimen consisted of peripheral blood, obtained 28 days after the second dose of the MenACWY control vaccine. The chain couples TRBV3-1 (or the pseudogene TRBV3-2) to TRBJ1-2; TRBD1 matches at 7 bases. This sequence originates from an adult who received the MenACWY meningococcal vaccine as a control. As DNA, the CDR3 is TGTGCCAGCAGCCACCCCGACAGGGCCTATGGCTACACCTTC. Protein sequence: CASSHPDRAYGYTF.